This passage covers 18 T cell receptor beta chains from one sample sequenced in a study of shared clonotypes between healthy human individuals. Only in-frame clones appear in the TCRdb table, and some are missing; sequencing was by immunoSEQ multiplex PCR. Among around 700,000 clones, over 65% were seen once, and the ten largest hold over 1.5%. The sequenced sample consisted of memory CD4+ T cells sorted from blood. Subset in this sample: CD45RA-negative fraction. The receptors here all came from a woman in her twenties or thirties in good health.

This clone has just a few counts. Other DNA sequences within the sample encode an identical CDR3. The CDR3 reads CASSQVLSSGNTIYF. As DNA, the CDR3 is TGCGCCAGCAGCCAAGTTTTGAGCTCTGGAAACACCATATATTTT. The chain uses TRBV4-1 and TRBJ1-3; D is unclear. V was pared by 1 base and J by 0 bases, with 7 bases between. Germline V gene data show CDR1 as MGHRA and CDR2 as YSYEKL. The CDR3 runs to 15 residues.

The chain links TRBV18 to TRBJ1-2; D unresolved. With 1 base removed from V and 2 bases from J, the gap between germline ends came to 5 bases. The CDR3 has 13 amino acids. Germline CDR1 and CDR2: KGHSH and LQKENI. CDR3 sequence (DNA): TGTGCCAGCTCACCACGAGGGAACTATGGCTACACCTTC. It yields the protein CASSPRGNYGYTF.

The V and J genes are TRBV2 and TRBJ2-7; D is undetermined. Deletions cut 3 bases from V and 7 bases from J, with 7 bases between. The CDR3 runs 11 residues. The germline gives CDR1 SNHLY, CDR2 FYNNEI. The CDR3 reads CASSEYREQYF. The CDR3 DNA sequence: TGTGCCAGCAGTGAGTATCGTGAGCAGTACTTC.

This clone showed up many times. J is TRBJ1-5 and V is TRBV19; tentatively, D is TRBD1 (6 bases). CDR3 size: 18 residues. V gave up 3 bases and J gave up 2 bases, with 20 bases separating them. Germline V gene sequence: CDR1 LNHDA, CDR2 SQIVND (reference sequence). In DNA form, the CDR3 reads TGTGCCAGTAGTATGGGGGCGGGGGATGAGGTGGGCAATCAGCCCCAGCATTTT. Amino acids: CASSMGAGDEVGNQPQHF. Complete variable domain (other parts from reference TRBV19 and TRBJ1-5): DGGITQSPKYLFRKEGQNVTLSCEQNLNHDAMYWYRQDPGQGLRLIYYSQIVNDFQKGDIAEGYSVSREKKESFPLTVTSAQKNPTAFYLCASSMGAGDEVGNQPQHFGDGTRLSIL.

The rearrangement uses TRBV5-1 and TRBJ1-4; TRBD1 aligns across 8 bases. The CDR3 spans 16 residues. The germline V gene has CDR1 SGHRS and CDR2 YFSETQ. V lost 3 bases to trimming and J lost 5 bases; unmatched junction nucleotides: 9. The DNA of the CDR3 is TGCGCCAGCAGCTCGAATGGACAGGGTTACAATGAAAAACTGTTTTTT. This translates into CASSSNGQGYNEKLFF.

The chain carries TRBV29-1 and TRBJ2-2; TRBD2 matches 10 bases. Germline V gives CDR1 SQVTM, CDR2 ANQGSEA. This CDR3 region has 15 residues. V gave up 7 bases and J gave up 4 bases; unmatched junction bases: 9. CDR3 DNA sequence: TGCAGCGCTTCATCCGGGACTAGCGCCACCGGGGAGCTGTTTTTT. Amino acids: CSASSGTSATGELFF.

This clone was observed a handful of times. V usage is TRBV4-1 and J usage is TRBJ2-2, with a weak D call TRBD1 (6 bases). Germline V CDR1 and CDR2: MGHRA, YSYEKL. The V gene lost 1 base and the J gene lost 5 bases, with 14 bases spanning the gap. This CDR3 comprises 16 residues. The DNA of the CDR3 is TGCGCCAGCAGCCAAGTAAGGGGGTCGGAAACCGGGGAGCTGTTTTTT. Translation: CASSQVRGSETGELFF.

This rearrangement joins TRBV4-2 to TRBJ2-1; no clear D. This CDR3 is built from 15 residues. V lost 0 bases and J lost 9, with 15 bases in between. The germline V gene has CDR1 LGHNA and CDR2 YNFKEQ. CDR3 loop: CASSQEGLTTSEQFF. The CDR3 DNA reads as TGTGCCAGCAGCCAAGAAGGGCTAACGACGAGTGAGCAGTTCTTC.

The CDR3 loop reads CASRLAGEDTQYF. In nucleotides, the CDR3 is TGTGCCAGCAGACTAGCGGGAGAAGATACGCAGTATTTT. The V gene is TRBV6-6, the J gene TRBJ2-3; 11 nucleotides match TRBD2. The CDR3 runs to 13 residues. CDR1 and CDR2 from the germline V gene are MNHNY and SVGAGI (reference sequence). V lost 6 bases to trimming and J lost 5 bases; unmatched junction nucleotides: 1.

The V gene is TRBV11-2, the J gene TRBJ2-7, with 7 positions matching TRBD2. Germline CDR1 reads SGHAT; CDR2 reads FQNNGV. There are 13 residues in the CDR3. The J segment lost 1 base and the V segment lost 6 bases, leaving 3 bases of the junction unmatched. This CDR3 reads CASRTSLSYEQYF. The CDR3 DNA reads as TGTGCCAGCAGGACTAGCCTTTCCTACGAGCAGTACTTC.

This clone has only a few counts. The rearrangement uses TRBV2 and TRBJ2-2; unclear D gene. V shed 8 bases and J shed 7 bases, with 11 bases lying between them. The CDR3 is 12 residues long. Germline lookup yields CDR1 SNHLY and CDR2 FYNNEI. The CDR3 here is CASGLWGGELFF. CDR3 coding DNA: TGTGCCAGCGGCCTGTGGGGCGGGGAGCTGTTTTTT.

The CDR3 loop reads CASSYSVPVYGYTF. The DNA of the CDR3 is TGTGCCAGCAGTTACTCGGTGCCAGTCTATGGCTACACCTTC. The chain couples TRBV6-5 to TRBJ1-2; D gene ambiguous. Germline assignment: CDR1 MNHEY and CDR2 SVGAGI. V lost 0 bases to trimming and J lost 4 bases, with 9 bases between them. This CDR3 is built from 14 residues.

This rearrangement joins TRBV18 to TRBJ2-1, with 9 bases identical to TRBD2. V lost 5 bases and J lost 13; bases outside the gene matches: 12. Looked up from germline, CDR1 is KGHSH and CDR2 is LQKENI. The CDR3 runs 14 residues. The CDR3 DNA sequence: TGTGCCAGCTCATCTCACCCAGATAGCGGGAGCCAGTTCTTC. Its translation: CASSSHPDSGSQFF. Full variable domain (remainder filled in from reference TRBV18 and TRBJ2-1): NAGVMQNPRHLVRRRGQEARLRCSPMKGHSHVYWYRQLPEEGLKFMVYLQKENIIDESGMPKERFSAEFPKEGPSILRIQQVVRGDSAAYFCASSSHPDSGSQFFGPGTRLTVL.

This chain uses TRBV2 with TRBJ2-5; 7 bases match TRBD2. Germline V CDR1 and CDR2: SNHLY, FYNNEI. Trimming cost V 5 bases and J 3 bases; bases outside gene matches: 3. The CDR3 is made up of 13 amino acids. The chain's CDR3 is CASSLSGKETQYF. CDR3 sequence (DNA): TGTGCCAGCAGTTTGAGCGGGAAAGAGACCCAGTACTTC.

J is TRBJ2-6 and V is TRBV28; 7 bases agree with TRBD1. V shed 4 bases and J 0 bases; nucleotides not matched to a gene: 3. The germline CDR1 and CDR2 sequences are MDHEN and SYDVKM. The CDR3 covers 16 residues. As DNA, the CDR3 is TGTGCCAGCAGTTCCGGGACAGACTCTGGGGCCAACGTCCTGACTTTC. Its translation is CASSSGTDSGANVLTF.

This clone was seen a handful of times. J is TRBJ1-5 and V is TRBV28, with a tentative D call TRBD1 (5 bases). Per the germline V gene, CDR1 is MDHEN and CDR2 is SYDVKM. CDR3 length equals 17 residues. V shed 6 bases and J shed 0 bases, with 18 bases lying between them. CDR3 amino acids: CASRDPVWGYSNQPQHF. CDR3 in DNA: TGTGCCAGCAGGGACCCGGTGTGGGGGTATAGCAATCAGCCCCAGCATTTT.

V is TRBV27 and J is TRBJ2-1; TRBD2 aligns across 14 bases. Germline V CDR1 and CDR2: MNHEY, SMNVEV (reference sequence). J gave up 5 bases and V 0 bases, and 6 bases lay outside the gene matches. The CDR3 spans 18 residues. The DNA for the CDR3 is TGTGCCAGCAGTTTATCGATTCGACTAGCGGGAGGGAACAATGAGCAGTTCTTC. Protein: CASSLSIRLAGGNNEQFF.

This chain uses TRBV18 with TRBJ1-3; D gene uncertain. V dropped 3 bases and J dropped 3 bases, with 15 bases sitting between them. The V gene's germline CDR1 is KGHSH and CDR2 LQKENI. There are 16 residues in the CDR3. CDR3 amino acids: CASSPSSLYGGNTIYF. CDR3 coding DNA: TGTGCCAGCTCACCTTCTTCTTTGTATGGTGGAAACACCATATATTTT.